Below, 30 T cell receptor beta chains from the same sample are listed, as sequenced in a study of T-cell reconstitution after alpha-beta-depleted transplantation in children. Preparing the TCRbeta library involved the use of unique molecular identifiers. One entry per CDR3 protein results from TCRdb running MiXCR on the PCR reads. In the table there are fewer than 750,000 distinct CDR3 sequences, around 23% of which are singletons. Sequencing used PBMCs, mostly from graft donor cells, obtained 360 days after TCRalphabeta/CD19-depleted stem cell transplant. The source of these receptors is a boy younger than two who had a stem cell transplant for acute myeloid leukemia, so the T cells may come from the graft donor.

This clonotype was seen ten or more times. V is TRBV10-3 and J is TRBJ1-1; TRBD1 matches 7 bases. J gave up 5 bases and V 6 bases, and 3 bases lay outside the gene matches. Germline values: CDR1 ENHRY, CDR2 SYGVKD. The CDR3 has 12 amino acids. The CDR3 DNA sequence: TGTGCCATCAGCCTACAGGGGACTGAAGCTTTCTTT. Protein sequence: CAISLQGTEAFF.

This rearrangement joins TRBV9 to TRBJ2-6; D remains ambiguous. Trimming stripped 0 bases from V and 0 bases from J, with 4 bases between. CDR1 is SGDLS, CDR2 YYNGEE, per germline. The CDR3 consists of 15 residues. The CDR3 nucleotides read TGTGCCAGCAGCGTAGCTAGCTCTGGGGCCAACGTCCTGACTTTC. Amino acid sequence: CASSVASSGANVLTF.

This clonotype appeared many times. The CDR3 DNA reads TGTGCCAGCCGCGGTAGGGTTGAAGCTTACGAGCAGTACTTC. It specifies CASRGRVEAYEQYF. The chain links TRBV6-1 to TRBJ2-7; D is ambiguous. V was pared by 8 bases and J by 4 bases, with 18 bases between. CDR3 length: 14 residues. CDR1 MNHNS and CDR2 SASEGT come from the germline V gene.

This clonotype was detected many times. The chain uses TRBV20-1 and TRBJ2-1, with TRBD2 identical over 8 bases. The CDR3 is made up of 14 amino acids. With 6 bases clipped from V and 8 bases from J, the junction kept 12 bases outside the gene matches. In germline, CDR1 is DFQATT, CDR2 SNEGSKA (reference sequence). For the CDR3, the DNA is TGCAGTGCCCCGGGACTAGACCCCCGGGATGAGCAGTTCTTC. Its translation: CSAPGLDPRDEQFF.

The table lists this clonotype with many counts. The V call is TRBV4-1, the J call TRBJ2-1; 8 bases map to TRBD2. V lost 3 bases, J lost 4 bases, and 8 bases stayed unmatched. The CDR3 has 16 residues. CDR1 is MGHRA, CDR2 YSYEKL, per germline. This chain's CDR3 is CASSQEVAGRYNEQFF. The CDR3 nucleotides are TGCGCCAGCAGCCAGGAGGTAGCGGGGAGGTACAATGAGCAGTTCTTC.

In this sample, this clonotype turned up many times. This sequence joins TRBV7-9 and TRBJ1-6, with D perhaps TRBD1 (6 bases). The CDR3 is 14 residues long. V lost 1 base to trimming and J lost 7 bases, with 8 bases between them. Germline CDR1 and CDR2: SEHNR and FQNEAQ (reference sequence). CDR3 sequence reads: CASSLGGRNSPLHF. In DNA, the CDR3 is TGTGCCAGCAGCTTAGGGGGGCGCAATTCACCCCTCCACTTT.

A few counts support this clonotype. This rearrangement joins TRBV27 to TRBJ2-1; tentative D call: TRBD1 (6 bases). This CDR3 contains 12 residues. Germline values: CDR1 MNHEY, CDR2 SMNVEV (reference sequence). Trimming removed 6 bases at V and 8 bases at J, with 11 bases between. The CDR3 DNA sequence: TGTGCCAGCAGGGAAACAGGGCATGAGCAGTTCTTC. Its translation is CASRETGHEQFF.

This clonotype showed up many times. The genes are TRBV10-3 and TRBJ1-5, with 7 bases lining up with TRBD1. V shed 4 bases and J 4 bases; nucleotides not matched to a gene: 13. Per germline, CDR1 ENHRY and CDR2 SYGVKD. The CDR3 loop spans 17 amino acids. CDR3 in amino acids: CAISATPGTASNQPQHF. CDR3 sequence (DNA): TGTGCCATCAGTGCAACCCCCGGGACAGCATCAAATCAGCCCCAGCATTTT.

This clonotype appeared a few times. The rearrangement uses TRBV12-3 or TRBV12-4 and TRBJ2-2; possibly TRBD1 or TRBD2 for D (6 bases each). CDR3 length equals 16 residues. V lost 6 bases and J 2 bases, leaving 16 bases between the germline ends. The CDR3 region has the DNA TGTGCCAGCAGCCACTCGGGGGCGCGAAACACCGGGGAGCTGTTTTTT. Protein sequence: CASSHSGARNTGELFF.

This clonotype was detected ten times or more. The CDR3 DNA sequence: TGCGCCAGCAGCTCCTCCCCCCGAGAGACCCAGTACTTC. It translates to CASSSSPRETQYF. The chain employs TRBV5-1 and TRBJ2-5; D gene unclear. The CDR3 sequence is 13 residues long. Germline lookup yields CDR1 SGHRS and CDR2 YFSETQ. Trimming removed 3 bases from V and 4 bases from J, with 10 bases in between.

Many counts were recorded for this clonotype. J is TRBJ2-7 and V is TRBV4-3; 10 positions match TRBD1. With V trimmed by 5 bases and J by 3 bases, 10 bases remained unmatched. CDR3 length: 16 amino acids. Germline V gene data show CDR1 as LGHNA and CDR2 as YSLEER. This CDR3 is CASSTVYGQGVYEQYF. CDR3 coding DNA: TGCGCCAGCAGCACGGTATATGGACAGGGGGTCTACGAGCAGTACTTC.

There are many counts of this clonotype. V is TRBV20-1 and J is TRBJ2-1, with 9 bases aligning to TRBD2. From germline, CDR1 is DFQATT and CDR2 SNEGSKA (reference sequence). The CDR3 runs 16 residues. Trimming cost V 6 bases and J 4 bases; bases outside gene matches: 13. Here the CDR3 reads CSAHIPSGEFYNEQFF. The CDR3 DNA sequence: TGCAGTGCCCACATTCCTAGCGGGGAATTTTACAATGAGCAGTTCTTC.

In this sample, this clonotype turned up many times. The chain is built from TRBV12-3 or TRBV12-4 and TRBJ2-3; 9 bases line up with TRBD1. The CDR3 is 17 amino acids. Trimming took 3 bases from V and 3 from J; bases not matched to a gene: 10. CDR3 sequence reads: CASSFADRGAGTDTQYF. The CDR3 nucleotides are TGTGCCAGCAGTTTCGCCGACAGGGGGGCCGGGACAGATACGCAGTATTTT.

This clonotype was observed a handful of times. This chain connects TRBV7-2 to TRBJ2-2; no firm D call. V was clipped by 2 bases and J by 14 bases, with 21 bases between them. CDR1 is SGHTA, CDR2 FQGNSA, per germline. The CDR3 is made up of 15 amino acids. In DNA form, the CDR3 reads TGTGCCAGCAGCTTACCGATCTGGGCTACGACGAGTCTGTTTTTT. Its translation is CASSLPIWATTSLFF. The full variable domain, in which reference TRBV7-2 and TRBJ2-2 provide the parts outside the CDR3, is GAGVSQSPSNKVTEKGKDVELRCDPISGHTALYWYRQSLGQGLEFLIYFQGNSAPDKSGLPSDRFSAERTGGSVSTLTIQRTQQEDSAVYLCASSLPIWATTSLFFGEGSRLTVL.

This clonotype was picked up many times. The V call is TRBV20-1, the J call TRBJ1-2; TRBD1 is a possible D gene (6 bases). Germline CDR1 is DFQATT and CDR2 is SNEGSKA (reference sequence). This CDR3 comprises 13 residues. The CDR3 loop reads CRPPPGGGYGYTF. CDR3 DNA: TGCAGGCCTCCGCCCGGGGGCGGCTATGGCTACACCTTC.

This clonotype was observed a handful of times. This chain links TRBV20-1 with TRBJ2-7; D might be TRBD1 or TRBD2, each matching 7 bases. There are 16 residues in the CDR3. V was pared by 1 base and J by 1 base, with 17 bases between. Germline V gene lookup returns CDR1 DFQATT and CDR2 SNEGSKA (reference sequence). CDR3 coding DNA: TGCAGTGCTAGAGGGGGGAGGGGACAGTCATCCTACGAGCAGTACTTC. It codes for CSARGGRGQSSYEQYF.

V usage is TRBV6-2 or TRBV6-3 and J usage is TRBJ2-7; maybe TRBD2 (5 bases). Germline V gives CDR1 MNHEY, CDR2 SVGEGT. The ends were cut back, 2 bases at V and 3 bases at J, with 11 bases in the middle. The CDR3 has 14 residues. In DNA form, the CDR3 reads TGTGCCAGCAGTTACCCGGGAAGACTCTACGAGCAGTACTTC. This sequence encodes CASSYPGRLYEQYF.

This chain connects TRBV5-8 to TRBJ2-2; D call uncertain. V gave up 2 bases and J gave up 6 bases, with 14 bases separating them. Germline-derived CDR1 and CDR2 are SGHTS and YDEGEE. This CDR3 spans 15 amino acids. CDR3 bases: TGTGCCAGCAGCTTAGGGCCCTCCGTGGCCGGGGAGCTGTTTTTT. This gives the protein CASSLGPSVAGELFF.

The chain employs TRBV9 and TRBJ1-1; D is perhaps TRBD1 (5 bases). Germline-derived CDR1 and CDR2 are SGDLS and YYNGEE. This CDR3 region has 14 residues. V lost 3 bases and J 9 bases, leaving 18 bases between the germline ends. The CDR3 DNA follows: TGTGCCAGCAGCGCCCGCGGGCAGGGTCCCCAAGCTTTCTTT. As protein: CASSARGQGPQAFF.

This clonotype has at least ten counts. The chain joins TRBV5-1 to TRBJ2-7; 7 nucleotides agree with TRBD1. CDR3 length: 17 amino acids. Trimming cost V 2 bases and J 1 base; bases outside gene matches: 12. Germline assignment: CDR1 SGHRS and CDR2 YFSETQ. The CDR3 nucleotides are TGCGCCAGCAGCTTTAGCTCCGACAGGGTGGGGTCCTACGAGCAGTACTTC. The encoded protein is CASSFSSDRVGSYEQYF.

V is TRBV4-2 and J is TRBJ2-7; 7 positions agree with TRBD1. CDR1 LGHNA and CDR2 YNFKEQ come from the germline V gene. Trimming removed 3 bases from V and 4 bases from J; junction bases left unmatched: 3. This CDR3 comprises 13 residues. The CDR3 DNA sequence: TGTGCCAGCAGCCACCAACAGGGGTACGAGCAGTACTTC. The encoded protein is CASSHQQGYEQYF.

This clonotype was seen a few times. V usage is TRBV20-1 and J usage is TRBJ2-5; the match to TRBD2 covers 7 bases. Germline CDR1 DFQATT, CDR2 SNEGSKA (reference sequence). Unmatched junction bases numbered 5, after V lost 3 bases and J lost 1 base. CDR3 length: 14 residues. CDR3 amino acids: CSARSAGTQETQYF. The CDR3 nucleotides are TGCAGTGCTAGGTCAGCGGGGACCCAAGAGACCCAGTACTTC.

The chain has TRBV20-1 and TRBJ2-5; 11 nucleotides match TRBD2. Germline V gene data show CDR1 as DFQATT and CDR2 as SNEGSKA (reference sequence). CDR3 length equals 14 residues. The trim removed 5 bases at V and 5 bases at J, leaving 7 bases unmatched. This CDR3 reads CSAPALAGVETQYF. The CDR3 DNA sequence: TGCAGTGCTCCGGCACTAGCGGGGGTGGAGACCCAGTACTTC.

CDR3 DNA sequence: TGTGCCAGCAGACTACCGGGACAGGGTCTGGCAGATACGCAGTATTTT. It is translated as CASRLPGQGLADTQYF. This chain uses TRBV28 with TRBJ2-3, with 9 bases that match TRBD1. Losses at the gene ends were 6 bases for V and 4 bases for J; bases not matched to a gene: 11. Germline-derived CDR1 and CDR2 are MDHEN and SYDVKM. The CDR3 contains 16 residues.

The genes are TRBV28 and TRBJ1-1; D not resolved. Germline V lookup: CDR1 MDHEN, CDR2 SYDVKM. There are 13 residues in the CDR3. Trimming pared 2 bases from V and 6 bases from J, leaving 10 bases between. CDR3 sequence (DNA): TGTGCCAGCAGTTTAGCCGGTTGGGCTGAAGCTTTCTTT. Translated, it gives CASSLAGWAEAFF.

The chain has TRBV7-6 and TRBJ2-3, with D possibly being TRBD1 (6 bases). Trimming removed 4 bases at V and 1 base at J, with 9 bases between. The V gene's germline CDR1 is SGHVS and CDR2 FNYEAQ. CDR3 length equals 14 residues. CDR3 sequence: CASSSGQRTDTQYF. The CDR3 nucleotides are TGTGCCAGCAGCTCTGGACAGCGCACAGATACGCAGTATTTT.

The V and J genes are TRBV20-1 and TRBJ1-5; 10 nucleotides agree with TRBD1. V lost 6 bases and J lost 1; bases outside the gene matches: 6. This CDR3 has 15 amino acids. The germline gives CDR1 DFQATT, CDR2 SNEGSKA (reference sequence). This chain's CDR3 is CSAPTGGESNQPQHF. CDR3 DNA: TGCAGTGCACCGACAGGGGGCGAGAGCAATCAGCCCCAGCATTTT.

At least ten counts were recorded for this clonotype. The chain couples TRBV29-1 to TRBJ2-1, with D hard to call. The CDR3 runs to 11 residues. CDR1 SQVTM and CDR2 ANQGSEA come from the germline V gene. V was pared by 5 bases and J by 4 bases, with 6 bases between. DNA of the CDR3: TGCAGCGTTAAGAGTTACAATGAGCAGTTCTTC. Amino acid sequence: CSVKSYNEQFF.

V usage is TRBV4-3 and J usage is TRBJ2-1; TRBD2 matches at 9 bases. CDR3 length equals 17 residues. Germline CDR1 and CDR2: LGHNA and YSLEER. Unmatched junction bases numbered 7, after V lost 0 bases and J lost 4 bases. CDR3 DNA sequence: TGCGCCAGCAGCCAAGAGGCTAGCGGGGATCTTTACAATGAGCAGTTCTTC. Amino acid sequence: CASSQEASGDLYNEQFF.

The rearrangement joins TRBV6-2 or TRBV6-3 to TRBJ1-5; D is undetermined. Trimming left V 0 bases short and J 1 base short, with 4 bases between. Germline loops: CDR1 MNHEY, CDR2 SVGEGT. This CDR3 region has 14 residues. The CDR3: CASSYSRSNQPQHF. The CDR3 bases are TGTGCCAGCAGTTACTCCAGGAGCAATCAGCCCCAGCATTTT.